The 3 T cell receptor beta chains given below trace back to one sample, sequenced in a study of cytomegalovirus exposure and HLA in healthy donors. A multiplex PCR was run with 60 Vbeta primers and 13 Jbeta primers. TCRdb keeps only in-frame clones here, not all; method: immunoSEQ multiplex PCR. The profile shows 100,000 to 150,000 clones, under 70% of them singletons. The sequencing input was PBMCs. Receptors were obtained from a man between 18 and 29 years old in good health and CMV-seronegative.

This chain uses TRBV9 with TRBJ2-3, with 7 positions matching TRBD1. J lost 6 bases, V lost 7 bases, and 5 bases had no gene match. This CDR3 contains 12 residues. The germline CDR1 and CDR2 sequences are SGDLS and YYNGEE. In nucleotides, the CDR3 is TGTGCCAGCTCGAGGGGGCCGGATACGCAGTATTTT. It codes for CASSRGPDTQYF. Drawing the rest from reference TRBV9 and TRBJ2-3, the complete variable domain is DSGVTQTPKHLITATGQRVTLRCSPRSGDLSVYWYQQSLDQGLQFLIQYYNGEERAKGNILERFSAQQFPDLHSELNLSSLELGDSALYFCASSRGPDTQYFGPGTRLTVL.

This clone was counted a few times. V usage is TRBV30 and J usage is TRBJ2-5; possible D gene TRBD2, 5 bases. Trimming removed 8 bases from V and 2 bases from J, with 12 bases in between. Germline-derived CDR1 and CDR2 are GTSNPN and SVGIG (reference sequence). This CDR3 has 12 amino acids. The CDR3 DNA sequence: TGTGCCCATAAGACTATACAAGAGACCCAGTACTTC. It encodes CAHKTIQETQYF.

This clone was observed a handful of times. V is TRBV11-2 and J is TRBJ1-5, with 7 bases fitting TRBD1. V was clipped by 5 bases and J by 0 bases; unmatched bases: 10. Per the germline V gene, CDR1 is SGHAT and CDR2 is FQNNGV. The CDR3 is 17 residues long. This CDR3 is CASSPSRDSYSNQPQHF. The CDR3 DNA is TGTGCCAGCAGCCCTTCCCGGGACAGCTATAGCAATCAGCCCCAGCATTTT.